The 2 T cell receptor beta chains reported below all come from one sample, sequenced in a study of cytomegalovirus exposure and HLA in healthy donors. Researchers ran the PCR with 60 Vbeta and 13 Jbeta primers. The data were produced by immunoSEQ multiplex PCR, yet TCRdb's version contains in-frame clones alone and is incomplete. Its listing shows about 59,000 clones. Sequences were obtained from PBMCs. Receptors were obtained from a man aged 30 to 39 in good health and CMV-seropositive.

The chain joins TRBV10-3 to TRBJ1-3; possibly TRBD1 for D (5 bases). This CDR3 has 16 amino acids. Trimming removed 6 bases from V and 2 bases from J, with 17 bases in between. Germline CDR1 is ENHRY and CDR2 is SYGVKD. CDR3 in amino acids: CAIRITTGLTGNTIYF. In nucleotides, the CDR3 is TGTGCCATCAGAATCACTACAGGCCTTACTGGAAACACCATATATTTT.

Here the CDR3 DNA reads TGTGCCAGCAGTGACCAGGCGACAGATACGCAGTATTTT. It encodes CASSDQATDTQYF. V usage is TRBV6-4 and J usage is TRBJ2-3; D remains unclear. The V end lost 2 bases, the J end lost 3 bases, and 6 bases lay between the germline ends. There are 13 residues in the CDR3. Germline V gives CDR1 MRHNA, CDR2 SNTAGT.